These 19 T cell receptor beta chains were sequenced from one sample in a study of untreated major depressive disorder. Data came from immunoSEQ multiplex PCR; TCRdb stores just in-frame clones and leaves some out. The sample has tens of thousands of clones, 80% to 90% seen once. The sample was CD4+ T cells from PBMCs. Receptor source: a woman aged 30 to 39 in good health.

This chain connects TRBV5-1 to TRBJ1-2; D uncertain. Germline-derived CDR1 and CDR2 are SGHRS and YFSETQ. This CDR3 spans 14 amino acids. V was pared by 4 bases and J by 4 bases, with 14 bases between. The CDR3 loop reads CASSDASGGYGYTF. The CDR3 coding sequence is TGCGCCAGCAGCGACGCGTCTGGCGGCTATGGCTACACCTTC.

The rearrangement uses TRBV11-2 and TRBJ2-7; D remains ambiguous. The CDR3 loop spans 15 amino acids. V was pared by 5 bases and J by 0 bases, with 14 bases between. The germline V gene has CDR1 SGHAT and CDR2 FQNNGV. The CDR3, as DNA: TGTGCCAGCAGCGCCCACGGTAGGAGCTCCTACGAGCAGTACTTC. Translated, it gives CASSAHGRSSYEQYF.

This chain links TRBV19 with TRBJ2-7; no reliable D call. Germline V gives CDR1 LNHDA, CDR2 SQIVND (reference sequence). Trimming stripped 4 bases from V and 7 bases from J, with 14 bases between. The CDR3 loop spans 13 amino acids. As DNA, the CDR3 is TGTGCCAGTAGTAGGAAGGATGGGGAAGAGCAGTACTTC. This sequence encodes CASSRKDGEEQYF.

This clone was recorded once. V gene TRBV14 combines with J gene TRBJ2-7, with a weak D call TRBD1 (6 bases). Germline CDR1 reads SGHDN; CDR2 reads FVKESK. The CDR3 consists of 13 residues. V was clipped by 4 bases and J by 4 bases, with 11 bases between them. In nucleotides, the CDR3 is TGTGCCAGCAGCCGGGACACCCTGTACGAGCAGTACTTC. Protein product: CASSRDTLYEQYF.

V is TRBV7-2 and J is TRBJ1-5, with 7 positions matching TRBD1. V gave up 5 bases and J gave up 4 bases; unmatched junction bases: 8. CDR1 and CDR2 (germline): SGHTA, FQGNSA. The CDR3 runs to 15 residues. Written as DNA, the CDR3 is TGTGCCAGCAGCCCGCCGACAGGGTGGAATCAGCCCCAGCATTTT. This sequence encodes CASSPPTGWNQPQHF. Drawing the rest from reference TRBV7-2 and TRBJ1-5, the complete variable domain is GAGVSQSPSNKVTEKGKDVELRCDPISGHTALYWYRQSLGQGLEFLIYFQGNSAPDKSGLPSDRFSAERTGGSVSTLTIQRTQQEDSAVYLCASSPPTGWNQPQHFGDGTRLSIL.

The gene calls are TRBV6-5 and TRBJ1-2, with D hard to call. Between the trimmed V and J ends, which lost 6 bases and 0 bases, there was a span of 5 bases. This CDR3 has 12 residues. Germline assignment: CDR1 MNHEY and CDR2 SVGAGI. This CDR3 is CASSRANYGYTF. The CDR3 coding sequence is TGTGCCAGCAGCCGAGCTAACTATGGCTACACCTTC.

The J gene is TRBJ1-2, the V gene TRBV2, with D possibly being TRBD1 (5 bases). Germline V gives CDR1 SNHLY, CDR2 FYNNEI. This CDR3 has 12 amino acids. Deletions cut 3 bases from V and 5 bases from J, with 7 bases between. This CDR3 reads CASSDWGYGYTF. CDR3 bases: TGTGCCAGCAGTGATTGGGGGTATGGCTACACCTTC.

The chain combines TRBV9 with TRBJ1-1; D is unresolved. This CDR3 spans 12 amino acids. V was trimmed by 4 bases and J by 7 bases, leaving 11 bases between them. In germline, CDR1 is SGDLS, CDR2 YYNGEE. The CDR3 is CASSPDLGEAFF. The CDR3 DNA follows: TGTGCCAGCAGCCCCGATCTAGGTGAAGCTTTCTTT.

CDR3 residues: CASSLRGSNTGELFF. CDR3 sequence (DNA): TGTGCCAGCAGCTTACGGGGGTCGAACACCGGGGAGCTGTTTTTT. This rearrangement joins TRBV7-2 to TRBJ2-2; D is possibly TRBD2 (6 bases). V lost 2 bases, J lost 0 bases, and 7 bases lay in between. The CDR3 consists of 15 residues. Germline CDR1 is SGHTA and CDR2 is FQGNSA. Together with reference TRBV7-2 and TRBJ2-2, the CDR3 gives the full variable domain: GAGVSQSPSNKVTEKGKDVELRCDPISGHTALYWYRQSLGQGLEFLIYFQGNSAPDKSGLPSDRFSAERTGGSVSTLTIQRTQQEDSAVYLCASSLRGSNTGELFFGEGSRLTVL.

The V call is TRBV25-1, the J call TRBJ2-6; weak D call: TRBD1 (6 bases). Germline CDR1 and CDR2: MGHDK and SYGVNS. V was trimmed by 5 bases and J by 4 bases, leaving 12 bases between them. CDR3 length: 15 amino acids. Here the CDR3 reads CASSYQGSGANVLTF. The DNA of the CDR3 is TGTGCCAGCAGTTATCAGGGGTCAGGGGCCAACGTCCTGACTTTC.

This clone was detected only a few times. The rearrangement joins TRBV5-1 to TRBJ1-4; no definite D call. The CDR3 consists of 14 residues. V was shortened by 4 bases and J by 3 bases, with 10 bases between the two germline ends. Germline V gene data show CDR1 as SGHRS and CDR2 as YFSETQ. The CDR3 DNA reads TGCGCCAGCAGCCAATCGGGGTCTAATGAAAAACTGTTTTTT. Translating it yields CASSQSGSNEKLFF. The whole variable domain, filled in from reference TRBV5-1 and TRBJ1-4, reads KAGVTQTPRYLIKTRGQQVTLSCSPISGHRSVSWYQQTPGQGLQFLFEYFSETQRNKGNFPGRFSGRQFSNSRSEMNVSTLELGDSALYLCASSQSGSNEKLFFGSGTQLSVL.

The chain couples TRBV25-1 to TRBJ2-7; 8 positions agree with TRBD1. Trimming removed 5 bases from V and 6 bases from J; junction bases left unmatched: 15. Per germline, CDR1 MGHDK and CDR2 SYGVNS. This CDR3 region has 16 residues. The CDR3, as DNA: TGTGCCAGCAGTAGACGACAGGGGATGGAGAATGGCGAGCAGTACTTC. It translates to CASSRRQGMENGEQYF.

With regard to this clone: A junction end diverges from the germline sequence, so it may reflect a read error. This CDR3 is CASSSSGARKVVF. The CDR3 nucleotides read TGCGCCAGCAGCTCCTCAGGGGCCCGAAAGGTGGTCTTT. V and J are TRBV5-1 and TRBJ1-1, with D possibly being TRBD1 (6 bases). The germline V gene encodes CDR1 SGHRS and CDR2 YFSETQ. The CDR3 consists of 13 residues.

V gene TRBV5-4 combines with J gene TRBJ1-1, with D unresolved. The CDR3 has 14 residues. Trimming stripped 2 bases from V and 2 bases from J, with 10 bases between. CDR1 is SGHNT, CDR2 YYREEE, per germline (reference sequence). CDR3 bases: TGTGCCAGCAGCTTCAGAACTCACAACACTGAAGCTTTCTTT. Translating it yields CASSFRTHNTEAFF. The complete variable domain, with remaining parts taken from reference TRBV5-4 and TRBJ1-1, reads ETGVTQSPTHLIKTRGQQVTLRCSSQSGHNTVSWYQQALGQGPQFIFQYYREEENGRGNFPPRFSGLQFPNYSSELNVNALELDDSALYLCASSFRTHNTEAFFGQGTRLTVV.

The chain joins TRBV27 to TRBJ1-1; D is perhaps TRBD1 (6 bases). The CDR3 loop spans 14 amino acids. Trimming cost V 0 bases and J 3 bases, with 8 bases left between them. Germline CDR1 is MNHEY and CDR2 is SMNVEV (reference sequence). CDR3 sequence: CASSLSRGDTEAFF. CDR3 DNA sequence: TGTGCCAGCAGTTTATCTAGGGGGGACACTGAAGCTTTCTTT.

A single count supports this clone. The CDR3 DNA reads as TGTGCCAGCAGCTTCGACCCTGATGGAAAACTGTTTTTT. This translates into CASSFDPDGKLFF. The V call is TRBV5-6, the J call TRBJ1-4; D is unresolved. The CDR3 is 13 amino acids. The germline gives CDR1 SGHDT, CDR2 YYEEEE. Deletions cut 2 bases from V and 10 bases from J, with 12 bases between.

The V gene is TRBV19, the J gene TRBJ1-3; D not resolved. V lost 5 bases to trimming and J lost 0 bases, with 11 bases between them. The CDR3 spans 15 residues. Germline CDR1 reads LNHDA; CDR2 reads SQIVND (reference sequence). The CDR3 here is CASSLTADSGNTIYF. DNA of the CDR3: TGTGCCAGTAGTCTCACGGCGGACTCTGGAAACACCATATATTTT.

The chain recombines TRBV4-1 with TRBJ2-7, with 9 bases fitting TRBD2. The V gene's germline CDR1 is MGHRA and CDR2 YSYEKL. The CDR3 length is 15 residues. V was pared by 0 bases and J by 3 bases, with 3 bases of the junction left unmatched. The CDR3 DNA sequence: TGCGCCAGCAGCCAAGAAGGTAGCGGGGGCTACGAGCAGTACTTC. Its translation is CASSQEGSGGYEQYF.

The rearrangement joins TRBV2 to TRBJ1-6; 9 positions agree with TRBD1. Per germline, CDR1 SNHLY and CDR2 FYNNEI. CDR3 size: 15 residues. Germline trimming cut 7 bases from V and 13 bases from J; bases unmatched to any gene: 14. The CDR3 sequence: CASTEQETGGSPLHF. The DNA for the CDR3 is TGTGCCAGCACCGAACAGGAGACAGGGGGGTCGCCCCTCCACTTT.